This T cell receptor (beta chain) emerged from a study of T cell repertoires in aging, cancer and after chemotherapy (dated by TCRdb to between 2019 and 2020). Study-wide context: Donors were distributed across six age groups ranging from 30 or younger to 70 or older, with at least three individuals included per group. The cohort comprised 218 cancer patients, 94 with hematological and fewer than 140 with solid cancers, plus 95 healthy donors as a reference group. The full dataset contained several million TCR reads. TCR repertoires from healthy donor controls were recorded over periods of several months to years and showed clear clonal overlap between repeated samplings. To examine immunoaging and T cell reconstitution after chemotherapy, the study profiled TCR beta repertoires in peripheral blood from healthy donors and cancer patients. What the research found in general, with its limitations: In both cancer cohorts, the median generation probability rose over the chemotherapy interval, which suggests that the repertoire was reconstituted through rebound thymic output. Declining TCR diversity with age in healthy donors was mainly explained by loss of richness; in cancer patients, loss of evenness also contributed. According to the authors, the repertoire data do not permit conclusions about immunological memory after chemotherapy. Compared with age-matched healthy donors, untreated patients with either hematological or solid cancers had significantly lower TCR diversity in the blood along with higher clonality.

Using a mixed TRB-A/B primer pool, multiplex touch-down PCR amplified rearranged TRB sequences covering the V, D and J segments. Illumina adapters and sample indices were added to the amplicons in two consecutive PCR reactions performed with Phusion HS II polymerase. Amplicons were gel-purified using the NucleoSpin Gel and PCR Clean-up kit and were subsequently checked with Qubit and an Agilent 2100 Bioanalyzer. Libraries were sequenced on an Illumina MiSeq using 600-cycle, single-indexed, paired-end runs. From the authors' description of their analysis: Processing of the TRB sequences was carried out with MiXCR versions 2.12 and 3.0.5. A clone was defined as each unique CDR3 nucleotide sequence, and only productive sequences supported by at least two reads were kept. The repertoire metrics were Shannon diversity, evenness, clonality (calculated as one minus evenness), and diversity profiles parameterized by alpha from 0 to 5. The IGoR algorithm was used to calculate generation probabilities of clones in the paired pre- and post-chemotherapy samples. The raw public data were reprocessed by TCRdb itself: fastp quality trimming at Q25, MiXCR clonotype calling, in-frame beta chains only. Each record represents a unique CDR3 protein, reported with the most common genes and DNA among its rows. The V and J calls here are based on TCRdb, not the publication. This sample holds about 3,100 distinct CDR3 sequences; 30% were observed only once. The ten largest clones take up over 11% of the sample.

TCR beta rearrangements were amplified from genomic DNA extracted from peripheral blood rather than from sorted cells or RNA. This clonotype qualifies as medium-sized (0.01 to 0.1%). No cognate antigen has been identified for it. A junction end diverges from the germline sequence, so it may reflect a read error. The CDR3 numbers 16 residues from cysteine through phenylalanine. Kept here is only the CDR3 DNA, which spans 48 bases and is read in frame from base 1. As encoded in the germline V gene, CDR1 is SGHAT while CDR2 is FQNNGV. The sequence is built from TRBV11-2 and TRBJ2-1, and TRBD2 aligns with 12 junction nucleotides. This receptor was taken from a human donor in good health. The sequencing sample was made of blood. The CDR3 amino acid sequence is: CASSFLAGGPVHFLVF. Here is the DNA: TGTGCCAGCAGCTTCCTAGCGGGGGGGCCGGTCCATTTTCTGGTCTTC.